This T cell receptor (beta chain) was profiled in a study of lymphopenia after photon versus proton radiotherapy. Study results and caveats: Post-nadir TCR diversity decline inversely tracked overall survival among those who died. Only patients who died were analyzed for survival; proton advantage is unproven. After lymphocyte nadir, photon-treated repertoires showed oligoclonal expansion, especially CD8+ Temra.

This clone ranks as medium-sized. As yet, its antigen is unknown. The method was immunoSEQ multiplex PCR; TCRdb's version includes in-frame clones alone and lacks a portion of them. The table lists about 37,000 clones, about 85% of them singletons. This specimen consisted of peripheral blood, obtained from a patient treated with photon-based radiotherapy. The receptor comes from a man in his fifties with gastric cancer.

CDR3 DNA: TGTGCCAGCAGCTCGACAGTCAACTCTGGAAACACCATATATTTT. Its translation is CASSSTVNSGNTIYF. The J gene is TRBJ1-3, the V gene TRBV7-8; a weak D match, TRBD1 (5 bases). CDR3 length: 15 amino acids. Germline-derived CDR1 and CDR2 are SGHVS and FQNEAQ. Trimming cost V 4 bases and J 0 bases, with 10 bases left between them.